This entry is about one T cell receptor beta chain. Its antigen target is currently unknown. No much larger clone exists at a distance of one base, and base qualities are not known. These data originate in a study of blood T cell repertoires in COVID-19 (dated by TCRdb to 2020 to 2021). Describing the broader study: Collaborator samples came from the United States, Italy and Spain and covered acute and convalescent phases of COVID-19. Deeply sampled blood TCRbeta repertoires from subjects exposed to, actively infected with, or recovered from COVID-19 were included in the dataset. The material from the prospective study consisted of cDNA or gDNA derived from T cells, B-cell-depleted T cells, or PBMCs. Nearly every sample came with metadata listing a de-identified subject ID, COVID-19 status, age in years and sex. Where HLA class I and class II types were available, the types were taken from metadata supplied by the sample provider, not from assay-based typing. The samples were drawn from the first 160 participants of the ongoing ImmuneRACE study and from 950 to 1,500 subjects provided by 6 global collaborators. A freely available public database, intended as a resource for researchers studying the immune response to SARS-CoV-2, is where the repertoires were released.

From a lookup of the germline V gene, CDR1 and CDR2 are SGHTA and FQGNSA. Deletion took 4 bases off V and 5 bases off J, with a span of 14 bases between the germline ends. The CDR3 measures 14 amino acids from cysteine to phenylalanine. Just CDR3 DNA is preserved here, 42 bases in frame from base 1. The paper's findings and limits, for the study overall: The amount of clinical and demographic metadata varied by source and participant and was provided uncurated.

The collaborating institutions used their own protocols to collect whole blood in K2EDTA tubes. Collaborator samples were shipped for TCRbeta analysis as frozen whole blood, isolated PBMCs, or DNA extracted from either sample type. TCRbeta CDR3 regions were amplified from genomic DNA using the immunoSEQ Assay, a bias-controlled multiplex PCR. In the original analysis: Within the assay, amplification of reference gene primers was used to estimate how many nucleated cells each sample contained. To quantify the absolute abundance of each unique TCRbeta CDR3 rearrangement, sequence reads were collapsed and filtered. For each sample, productive Simpson clonality was calculated by taking the square root of Simpson's diversity index across productive rearrangements. Sourced from immuneACCESS, this table was stored by TCRdb with only in-frame sequences that have V and J called. A share of the clones is absent; for the studies checked, an unresolved V gene accounts for under half, and the remainder has no known explanation. The V and J calls and clone size are taken from that table; D and trimming were inferred from the DNA. The sample records 260,000 or so clones, approximately 84% of which are singletons. Jointly, the top ten make up less than 10% of the sample.

The chain is encoded by TRBV7-2 joined to TRBJ2-5; a tentative D call is TRBD2 (6 bases match). The receptor was isolated from a human donor in a cohort sampled during active COVID-19. The sequenced sample was peripheral blood. The DNA sequence is TGTGCCAGCAGCTCCTATGGCGCGGGGGAGACCCAGTACTTC. Translated, this gives CASSSYGAGETQYF.